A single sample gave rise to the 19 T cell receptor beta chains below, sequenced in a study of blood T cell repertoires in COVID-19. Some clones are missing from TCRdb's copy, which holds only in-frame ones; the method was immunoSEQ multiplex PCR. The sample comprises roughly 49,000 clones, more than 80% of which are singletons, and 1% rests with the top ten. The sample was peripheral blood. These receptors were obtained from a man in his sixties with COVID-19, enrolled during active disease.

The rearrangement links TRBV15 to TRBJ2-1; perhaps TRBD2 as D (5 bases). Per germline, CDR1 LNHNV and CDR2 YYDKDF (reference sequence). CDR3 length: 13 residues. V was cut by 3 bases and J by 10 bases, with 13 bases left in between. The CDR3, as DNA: TGTGCCACCAGCAGGGACCTAGCTGGCGAGCAGTTCTTC. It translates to CATSRDLAGEQFF.

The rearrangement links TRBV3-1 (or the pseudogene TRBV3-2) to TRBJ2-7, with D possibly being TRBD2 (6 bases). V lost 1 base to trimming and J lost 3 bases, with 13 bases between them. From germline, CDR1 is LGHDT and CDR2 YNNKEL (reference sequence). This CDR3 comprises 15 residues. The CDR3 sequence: CASSQALAAIYEQYF. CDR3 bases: TGTGCCAGCAGCCAAGCGTTAGCGGCAATCTACGAGCAGTACTTC.

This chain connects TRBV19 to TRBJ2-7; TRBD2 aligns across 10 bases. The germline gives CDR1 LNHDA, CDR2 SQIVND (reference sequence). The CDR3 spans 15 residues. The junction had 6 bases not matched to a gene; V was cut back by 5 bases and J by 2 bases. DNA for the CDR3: TGTGCCAGTAGTTCGGGACTAGCGAATACCTACGAGCAGTACTTC. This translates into CASSSGLANTYEQYF.

The CDR3 DNA sequence: TGTGCCTGGAGTGCCCGGACCGGGACAGCAAATTCACCCCTCCACTTT. It is translated as CAWSARTGTANSPLHF. The genes are TRBV30 and TRBJ1-6; 7 bases match TRBD1. The CDR3 contains 16 residues. Losses at the gene ends were 1 base for V and 7 bases for J; bases not matched to a gene: 10. The V gene's germline CDR1 is GTSNPN and CDR2 SVGIG (reference sequence).

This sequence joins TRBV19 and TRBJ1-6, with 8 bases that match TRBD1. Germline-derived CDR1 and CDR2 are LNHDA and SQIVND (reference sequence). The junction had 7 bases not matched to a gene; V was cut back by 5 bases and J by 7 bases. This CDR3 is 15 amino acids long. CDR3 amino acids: CASSSWTGNNSPLHF. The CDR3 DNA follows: TGTGCCAGTAGTTCTTGGACAGGGAACAATTCACCCCTCCACTTT.

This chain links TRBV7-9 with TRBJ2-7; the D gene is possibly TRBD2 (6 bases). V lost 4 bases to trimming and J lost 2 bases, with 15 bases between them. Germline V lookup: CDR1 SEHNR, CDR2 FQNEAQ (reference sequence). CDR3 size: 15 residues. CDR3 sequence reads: CASSSSSVGAYEQYF. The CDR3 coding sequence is TGTGCCAGCAGCTCCTCTAGCGTGGGCGCCTACGAGCAGTACTTC.

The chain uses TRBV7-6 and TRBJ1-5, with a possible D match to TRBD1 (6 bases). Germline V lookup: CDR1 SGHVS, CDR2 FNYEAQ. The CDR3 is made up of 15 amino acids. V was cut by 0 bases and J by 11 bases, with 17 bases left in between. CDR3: CASSLAGTPGEAQHF. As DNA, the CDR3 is TGTGCCAGCAGCTTAGCGGGGACACCCGGGGAAGCCCAGCATTTT.

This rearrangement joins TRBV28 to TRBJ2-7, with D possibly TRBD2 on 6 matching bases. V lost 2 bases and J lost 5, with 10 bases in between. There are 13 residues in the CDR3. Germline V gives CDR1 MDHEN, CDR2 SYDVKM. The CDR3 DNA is TGTGCCAGCAGTTTAGCGGGAAGGGACGAGCAGTACTTC. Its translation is CASSLAGRDEQYF.

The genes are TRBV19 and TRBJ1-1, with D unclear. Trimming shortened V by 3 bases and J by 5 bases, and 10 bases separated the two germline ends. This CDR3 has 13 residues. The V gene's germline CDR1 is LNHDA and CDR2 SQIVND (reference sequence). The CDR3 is CASSIRRETEAFF. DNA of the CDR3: TGTGCCAGTAGTATTCGACGGGAGACTGAAGCTTTCTTT.

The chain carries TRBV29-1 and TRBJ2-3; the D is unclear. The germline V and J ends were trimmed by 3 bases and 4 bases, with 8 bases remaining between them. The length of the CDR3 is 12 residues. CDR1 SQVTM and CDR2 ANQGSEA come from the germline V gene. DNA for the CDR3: TGCAGCGTTGAGCTAGAGGCAGATACGCAGTATTTT. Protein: CSVELEADTQYF.

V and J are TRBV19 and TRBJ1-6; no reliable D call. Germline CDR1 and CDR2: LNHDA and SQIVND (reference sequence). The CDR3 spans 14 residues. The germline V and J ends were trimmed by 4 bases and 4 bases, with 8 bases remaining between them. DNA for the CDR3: TGTGCCAGTAGTAGAACCGGTTATAATTCACCCCTCCACTTT. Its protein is CASSRTGYNSPLHF.

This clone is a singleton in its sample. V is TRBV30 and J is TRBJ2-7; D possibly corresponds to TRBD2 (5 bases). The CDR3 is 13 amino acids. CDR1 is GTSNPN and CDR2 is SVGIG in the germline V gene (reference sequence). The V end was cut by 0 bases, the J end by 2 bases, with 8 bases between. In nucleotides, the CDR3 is TGTGCCTGGAGTGTAAACGGGGCCTACGAGCAGTACTTC. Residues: CAWSVNGAYEQYF.

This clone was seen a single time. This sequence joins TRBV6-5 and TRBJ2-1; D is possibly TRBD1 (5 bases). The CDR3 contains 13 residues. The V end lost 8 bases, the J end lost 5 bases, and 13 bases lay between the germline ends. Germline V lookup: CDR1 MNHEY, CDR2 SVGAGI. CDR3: CASGRESHNEQFF. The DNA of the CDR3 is TGTGCCAGCGGCAGGGAAAGCCACAATGAGCAGTTCTTC.

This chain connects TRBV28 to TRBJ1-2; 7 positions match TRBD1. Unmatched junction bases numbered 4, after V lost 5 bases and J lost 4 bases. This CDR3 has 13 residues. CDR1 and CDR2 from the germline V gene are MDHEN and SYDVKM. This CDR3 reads CASSNDRAYGYTF. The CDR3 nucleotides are TGTGCCAGCAGTAACGACAGGGCCTATGGCTACACCTTC.

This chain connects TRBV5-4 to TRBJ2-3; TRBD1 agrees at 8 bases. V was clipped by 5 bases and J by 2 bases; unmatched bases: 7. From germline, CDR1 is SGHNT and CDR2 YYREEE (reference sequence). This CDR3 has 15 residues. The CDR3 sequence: CASRLTGGITDTQYF. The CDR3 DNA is TGTGCCAGCAGACTAACAGGGGGAATCACAGATACGCAGTATTTT.

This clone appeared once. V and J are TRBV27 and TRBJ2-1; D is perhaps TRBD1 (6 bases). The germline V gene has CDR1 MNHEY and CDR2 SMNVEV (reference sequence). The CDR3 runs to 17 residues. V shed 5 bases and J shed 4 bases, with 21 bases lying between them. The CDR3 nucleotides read TGTGCCAGCAGTCTTTCGGGTGTAGGGACACCTTACAATGAGCAGTTCTTC. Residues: CASSLSGVGTPYNEQFF.

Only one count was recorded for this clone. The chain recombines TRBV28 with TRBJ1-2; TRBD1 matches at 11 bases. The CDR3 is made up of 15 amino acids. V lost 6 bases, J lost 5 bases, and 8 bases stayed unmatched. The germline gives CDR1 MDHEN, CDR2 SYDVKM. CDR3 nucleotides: TGTGCCAGCAGCTCTCCGGGACAGGGGGAATATGGCTACACCTTC. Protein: CASSSPGQGEYGYTF.

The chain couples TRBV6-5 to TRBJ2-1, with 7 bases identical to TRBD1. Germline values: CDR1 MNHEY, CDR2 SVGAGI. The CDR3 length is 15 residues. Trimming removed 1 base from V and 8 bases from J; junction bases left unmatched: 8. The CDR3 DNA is TGTGCCAGCAGTTACTTAGGACAGGTAGGCCATGAGCAGTTCTTC. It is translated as CASSYLGQVGHEQFF.

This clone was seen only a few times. This chain's CDR3 is CASSPPQQPGNTIYF. The CDR3, as DNA: TGTGCCAGCTCACCACCGCAACAACCTGGAAACACCATATATTTT. The rearrangement uses TRBV18 and TRBJ1-3, with unresolved D. From germline, CDR1 is KGHSH and CDR2 LQKENI. V shed 0 bases and J shed 2 bases, with 8 bases lying between them. The CDR3 length is 15 residues.